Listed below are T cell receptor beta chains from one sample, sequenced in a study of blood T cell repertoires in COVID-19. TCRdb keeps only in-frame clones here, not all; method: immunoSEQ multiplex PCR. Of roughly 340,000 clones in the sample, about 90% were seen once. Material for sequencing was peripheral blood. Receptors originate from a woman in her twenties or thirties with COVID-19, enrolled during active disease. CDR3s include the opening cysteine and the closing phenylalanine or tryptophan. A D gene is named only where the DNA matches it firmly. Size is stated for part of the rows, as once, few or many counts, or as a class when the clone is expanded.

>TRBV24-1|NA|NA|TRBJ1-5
CATSEPEREINQPQHF
TGTGCCACCAGTGAGCCGGAGCGGGAGATCAATCAGCCCCAGCATTTT
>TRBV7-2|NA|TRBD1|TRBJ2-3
CASSRDRGTDTQYF
TGTGCCAGCAGCCGGGACAGGGGCACAGATACGCAGTATTTT
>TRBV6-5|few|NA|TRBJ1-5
CASSYYREAPAQHF
TGTGCCAGCAGTTATTACAGGGAAGCCCCAGCCCAGCATTTT
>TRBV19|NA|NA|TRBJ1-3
CASSIYGIAGNTIYF
TGTGCCAGTAGTATTTACGGGATTGCTGGAAACACCATATATTTT
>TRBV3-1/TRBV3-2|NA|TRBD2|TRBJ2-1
CASSQGGGASYNEQFF
TGTGCCAGCAGCCAGGGCGGGGGGGCTTCCTACAATGAGCAGTTCTTC
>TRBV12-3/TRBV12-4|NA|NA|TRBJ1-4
CASSLGANEKLFF
TGTGCCAGCAGTTTAGGCGCTAATGAAAAACTGTTTTTT
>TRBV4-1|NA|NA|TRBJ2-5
CASSQASRETQYF
TGCGCCAGCAGCCAAGCTTCCCGAGAGACCCAGTACTTC
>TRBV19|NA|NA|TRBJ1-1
CASSIEGQGKGAFF
TGTGCCAGTAGTATAGAAGGGCAGGGTAAAGGGGCTTTCTTT
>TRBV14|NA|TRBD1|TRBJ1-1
CASSQDVIGQGMYTEAFF
TGTGCCAGCAGCCAAGATGTCATAGGACAGGGGATGTACACTGAAGCTTTCTTT
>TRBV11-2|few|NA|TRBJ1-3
CASTKYRDHSGNTIYF
TGTGCCAGCACCAAATACAGGGACCACTCTGGAAACACCATATATTTT
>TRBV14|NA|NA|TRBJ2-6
CASSQGASGANVLTF
TGTGCCAGCAGCCAAGGGGCTTCTGGGGCCAACGTCCTGACTTTC
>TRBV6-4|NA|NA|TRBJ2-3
CASSEVDAAMDTQYF
TGTGCCAGCAGTGAGGTCGATGCGGCGATGGATACGCAGTATTTT
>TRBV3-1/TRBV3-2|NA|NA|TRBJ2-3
CASSHGTGPDTQYF
TGTGCCAGCAGCCACGGAACAGGGCCAGATACGCAGTATTTT
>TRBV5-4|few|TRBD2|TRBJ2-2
CASSTPSGSTGELFF
TGTGCCAGCAGCACCCCTAGCGGGAGCACCGGGGAGCTGTTTTTT
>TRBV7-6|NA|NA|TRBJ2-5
CASSRYRGIQETQYF
TGTGCCAGCAGCCGGTACCGGGGGATACAAGAGACCCAGTACTTC
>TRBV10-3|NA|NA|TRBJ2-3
CAINGLGSTDTQYF
TGTGCCATCAATGGGCTCGGTAGCACAGATACGCAGTATTTT
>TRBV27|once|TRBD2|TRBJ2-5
CASSLLGGGAQPQETQYF
TGTGCCAGCAGTTTATTAGGCGGGGGGGCACAACCACAAGAGACCCAGTACTTC
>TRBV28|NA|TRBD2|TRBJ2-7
CASSPAGGGGYYEQYF
TGTGCCAGCAGCCCTGCCGGGGGCGGGGGGTACTACGAGCAGTACTTC
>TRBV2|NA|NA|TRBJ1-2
CASSQGMGYGYTF
TGTGCCAGCAGCCAGGGAATGGGATATGGCTACACCTTC
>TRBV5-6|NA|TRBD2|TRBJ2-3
CASSLAGGVTDTQYF
TGTGCCAGCAGCTTAGCGGGAGGGGTCACAGATACGCAGTATTTT
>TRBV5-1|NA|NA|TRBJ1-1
CASSDPGTSSNTEAFF
TGCGCCAGCAGCGACCCCGGGACATCTAGTAACACTGAAGCTTTCTTT
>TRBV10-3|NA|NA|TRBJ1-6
CAISGQLENSPLHF
TGTGCCATCAGTGGACAGTTAGAAAATTCACCCCTCCACTTT
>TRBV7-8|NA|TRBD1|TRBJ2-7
CASSSRSDRGSYEQYF
TGTGCCAGCAGCTCTAGATCGGACAGGGGAAGCTACGAGCAGTACTTC
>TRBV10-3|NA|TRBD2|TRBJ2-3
CAISRDTAGGGDTQYF
TGTGCCATCAGCCGTGATACAGCGGGAGGCGGGGATACGCAGTATTTT
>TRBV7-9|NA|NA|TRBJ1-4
CASSSGVVKITNEKLFF
TGTGCCAGCAGCTCGGGGGTAGTAAAGATAACTAATGAAAAACTGTTTTTT
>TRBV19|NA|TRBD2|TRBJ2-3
CASSILIAGSSSTDTQYF
TGTGCCAGTAGTATACTGATAGCGGGGAGTTCTAGCACAGATACGCAGTATTTT
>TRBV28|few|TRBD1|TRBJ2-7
CASSPEGTGPREQYF
TGTGCCAGCAGCCCCGAGGGGACAGGTCCCCGTGAGCAGTACTTC
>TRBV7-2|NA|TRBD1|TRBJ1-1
CASSLTNVGQAEKAFF
TGTGCCAGCAGCTTAACCAACGTGGGACAGGCAGAGAAAGCTTTCTTT
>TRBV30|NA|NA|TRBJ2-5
CAWGPDTSTQYF
TGTGCCTGGGGCCCCGATACTAGCACCCAGTACTTC
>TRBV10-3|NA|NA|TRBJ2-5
CATQIRSQETQYF
TGTGCCACCCAAATTAGGAGCCAAGAGACCCAGTACTTC
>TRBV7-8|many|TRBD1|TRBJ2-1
CASSLGGGQGSYEQFF
TGTGCCAGCAGCTTAGGAGGGGGACAGGGGTCCTATGAGCAGTTCTTC
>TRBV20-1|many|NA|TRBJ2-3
CSPRGDTQYF
TGCAGTCCAAGGGGGGATACGCAGTATTTT
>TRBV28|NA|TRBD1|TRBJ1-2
CASIPQGLHGYTF
TGTGCCAGCATTCCACAGGGGTTGCATGGCTACACCTTC
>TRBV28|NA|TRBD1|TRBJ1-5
CASLIQGGGQPQHF
TGTGCCAGCCTCATTCAGGGGGGTGGTCAGCCCCAGCATTTT
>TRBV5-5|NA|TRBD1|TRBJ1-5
CASKETGVNQPQHF
TGTGCCAGCAAAGAGACAGGGGTCAATCAGCCCCAGCATTTT
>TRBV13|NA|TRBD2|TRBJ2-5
CASSLETSGSSDQETQYF
TGTGCCAGCAGCTTAGAGACTAGCGGGAGCTCCGACCAAGAGACCCAGTACTTC
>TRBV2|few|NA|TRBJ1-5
CASSRGIQPQHF
TGTGCCAGCAGTCGGGGGATTCAGCCCCAGCATTTT
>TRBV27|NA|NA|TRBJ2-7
CASRGAGEKLKPYEQYF
TGTGCCAGCAGGGGGGCAGGCGAAAAACTGAAACCCTACGAGCAGTACTTC
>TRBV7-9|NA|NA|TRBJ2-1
CASSLSIQGETNEQFF
TGTGCCAGCAGCTTATCGATACAGGGAGAAACGAATGAGCAGTTCTTC
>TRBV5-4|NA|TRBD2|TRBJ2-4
CASSFERGPTNIQYF
TGTGCCAGCAGCTTCGAGCGGGGGCCCACTAACATTCAGTACTTC
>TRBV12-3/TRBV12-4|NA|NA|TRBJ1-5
CATRLGGNQPQHF
TGTGCCACCCGACTCGGAGGGAATCAGCCCCAGCATTTT
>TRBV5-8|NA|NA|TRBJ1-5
CASSLGQPNQPQHF
TGTGCCAGCAGCTTGGGACAACCCAATCAGCCCCAGCATTTT
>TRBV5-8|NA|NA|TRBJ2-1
CASGGQGVGEQFF
TGTGCCTCGGGGGGCCAAGGGGTTGGTGAGCAGTTCTTC
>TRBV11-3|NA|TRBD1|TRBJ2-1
CASSPRQGTDNEQFF
TGTGCCAGCAGCCCTCGACAGGGTACGGACAATGAGCAGTTCTTC
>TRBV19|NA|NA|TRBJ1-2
CASRDKVHYGYTF
TGTGCCAGTAGGGACAAGGTCCACTATGGCTACACCTTC
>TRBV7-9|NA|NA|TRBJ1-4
CASSPITGSANEKLFF
TGTGCCAGCAGCCCCATCACAGGGTCGGCTAATGAAAAACTGTTTTTT
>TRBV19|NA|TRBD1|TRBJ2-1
CASSRGQGLGSFNEQFF
TGTGCCAGTAGCCGAGGACAGGGTTTGGGCTCGTTTAATGAGCAGTTCTTC
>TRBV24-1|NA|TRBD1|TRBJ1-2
CATSTGTGKFDYGYTF
TGTGCCACCAGCACCGGGACAGGGAAGTTTGACTATGGCTACACCTTC
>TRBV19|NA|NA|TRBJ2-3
CASTDRGTTDTQYF
TGTGCCAGTACTGACCGGGGGACCACAGATACGCAGTATTTT
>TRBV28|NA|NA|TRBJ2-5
CASTTGRETQYF
TGTGCCAGCACCACGGGGAGGGAGACCCAGTACTTC
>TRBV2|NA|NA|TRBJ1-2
CASRARQMTNYGYTF
TGTGCCAGCAGGGCTCGACAGATGACAAACTATGGCTACACCTTC
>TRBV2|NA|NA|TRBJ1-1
CASSPTGPNTEAFF
TGTGCCAGCAGCCCGACAGGCCCGAACACTGAAGCTTTCTTT